This TCR beta chain was retrieved from a study of blood T cells in healthy people across ages. Overall study findings and caveats: Lack of knowledge of donor CMV status possibly confounded expanded clonotype changes.

With regard to this clonotype: Its target is unknown. A much larger clone differs from this one at a single base, so this may be a read error.

V was shortened by 6 bases and J by 3 bases, with 12 bases between the two germline ends. Germline V CDR1 and CDR2: MNHNS, SASEGT. The length of the CDR3 is 13 residues. Primers used in a second PCR of roughly 7 to 12 cycles were a sample-barcoded 5' primer and a J-beta primer mix. All samples gave at least 3 million CDR3-containing paired-end reads. Each CDR3 protein is one row after TCRdb ran MiXCR on the 5' RACE reads. The sample consists of 750,000 to 950,000 distinct CDR3 sequences, 25% to 30% of them appearing once. The same specimen was also included in a second study, on T cells of mothers and their children.

Sequencing was carried out using blood. The TCR sequence derives from a woman aged 40-49 years in good health. This chain links TRBV6-1 with TRBJ2-7; D may be TRBD1 (6 bases). The DNA for the CDR3 is TGTGCCAGCAGGGAGCAAGGGGGCTACGAGCAGTACTTC. Protein: CASREQGGYEQYF.